This TCR beta chain is from a study of lymphopenia after photon versus proton radiotherapy. Broader study findings: Authors raise, but do not show, better survival with proton therapy. Relative stability marked proton patients; photon patients lost diversity and naive cells. After the lymphocyte nadir, photon-treated repertoires showed oligoclonal expansion, especially of CD8+ Temra cells.

V was pared by 4 bases and J by 4 bases, with 7 bases of the junction left unmatched. CDR1 is MDHEN, CDR2 SYDVKM, per germline. The CDR3 sequence is 16 residues long. Only one count was recorded for this clone. No antigen is known for it. Some clones are missing from TCRdb's copy, which holds only in-frame ones; the method was immunoSEQ multiplex PCR. The sample yields approximately 91,000 clones, around 80% seen once. The clonotype comes from a man in his 60s with pancreatic cancer. This material consisted of peripheral blood, taken from a patient treated with proton-based radiotherapy. This chain uses TRBV28 with TRBJ2-3; 11 bases agree with TRBD1. The CDR3 DNA reads as TGTGCCAGCAGTTCTTCCGGACAGGGGGCCCCAGATACGCAGTATTTT. Protein sequence: CASSSSGQGAPDTQYF.